Listed below are T cell receptor beta chains from one sample, sequenced in a study of cytomegalovirus exposure and HLA in healthy donors. Generated by immunoSEQ multiplex PCR, the TCRdb table keeps only in-frame clones and is missing some. The sample records 95,000 to 150,000 clones, around two thirds being singletons. What was sequenced was PBMCs. These receptor sequences come from a woman aged 40-49 years in good health and CMV-seropositive. Both conserved end residues are trimmed from each CDR3.

V gene,J gene,CDR3 protein
TRBV18,TRBJ2-3,ASSPTEIAGADTQY
TRBV6-5,TRBJ2-5,ASSYPQETQY
TRBV11-3,TRBJ2-7,ASSLKTHRDEQY
TRBV5-6,TRBJ2-3,ASSFGLWRGSTDTQY
TRBV11-1,TRBJ2-1,ASSPGTSRNEQF
TRBV18,TRBJ1-1,ASSPRDKVHTEAF
TRBV5-3,TRBJ1-5,ARSSDRDRLGQSKNQPQH
TRBV18,TRBJ2-2,ASRREGAVGELF
TRBV19,TRBJ2-2,ASSMKGQGGTGELF
TRBV2,TRBJ1-6,ASSVDSSPLH
TRBV14,TRBJ1-3,ASSPTDGRGLSSGNTIY
TRBV19,TRBJ1-6,ASLQGANSPLH
TRBV6-4,TRBJ2-2,ASSQQTGAGELF
TRBV29-1,TRBJ1-1,SAPLAAEAF
TRBV5-5,TRBJ1-4,ASSPGQDTDEKLF
TRBV11-2,TRBJ2-3,ASSLNPTSTDTQY
TRBV14,TRBJ1-1,ASSQIPTGNTEAF
TRBV6-1,TRBJ2-2,ASRPGQVNTGELF
TRBV6-1,TRBJ1-4,ASSGDRGTNEKLF
TRBV10-1,TRBJ1-6,ASRATLNSPLH
TRBV7-9,TRBJ1-2,SSSLVAGTYT
TRBV10-2,TRBJ2-3,ASAPGLATDTQY
TRBV10-3,TRBJ2-1,AISESGGEQF
TRBV29-1,TRBJ1-6,SVDTGSGSPLH
TRBV6-5,TRBJ2-1,ASSSRGGSEQF
TRBV5-1,TRBJ2-2,ASSLLSTGELF
TRBV19,TRBJ1-2,ASRETGARYGYT
TRBV5-4,TRBJ2-5,ASSLGLAAEQETQY
TRBV7-6,TRBJ2-3,ATSSSGTSTDTQY
TRBV29-1,TRBJ1-2,SVRITGCGYT
TRBV29-1,TRBJ2-3,SVEVSPTDTQY
TRBV18,TRBJ1-1,ASSPTGRSTEAF
TRBV2,TRBJ1-2,AGSRGGEHGYT
TRBV6-5,TRBJ2-2,ASSYGGGVGELF
TRBV9,TRBJ1-1,ASSVGGQIRNTEAF
TRBV7-9,TRBJ2-1,ASSLADLTRSSSYNEQF
TRBV6-6,TRBJ2-1,ASSSNTGDEQF
TRBV19,TRBJ1-2,ASSPLSGNGYP
TRBV19,TRBJ2-1,ASSIPRAGRGEQF
TRBV6-5,TRBJ1-5,ASSYDGDQPQH
TRBV10-3,TRBJ2-1,ATGQGNEQF
TRBV6-5,TRBJ2-2,ASSTWGQGAGELF
TRBV18,TRBJ1-4,ASSSSGTGGNKDYEKLF
TRBV9,TRBJ2-3,ASSVGTSGSGARVDTQY
TRBV28,TRBJ1-3,ASSPGTGSGNTIY